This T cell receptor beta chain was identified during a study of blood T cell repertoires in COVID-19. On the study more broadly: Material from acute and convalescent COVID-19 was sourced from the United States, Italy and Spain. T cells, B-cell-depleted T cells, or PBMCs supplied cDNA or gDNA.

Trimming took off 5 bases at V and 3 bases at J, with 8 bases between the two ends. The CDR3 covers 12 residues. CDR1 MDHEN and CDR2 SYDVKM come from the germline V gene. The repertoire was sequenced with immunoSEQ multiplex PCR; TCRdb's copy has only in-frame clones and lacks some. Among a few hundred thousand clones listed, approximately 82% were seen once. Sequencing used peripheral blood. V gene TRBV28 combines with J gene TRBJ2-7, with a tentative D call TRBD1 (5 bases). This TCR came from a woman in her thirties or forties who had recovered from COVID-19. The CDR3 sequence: CASSAQGYEQYF. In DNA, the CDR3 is TGTGCCAGCAGTGCCCAGGGCTACGAGCAGTACTTC. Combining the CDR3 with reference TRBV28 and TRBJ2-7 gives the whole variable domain DVKVTQSSRYLVKRTGEKVFLECVQDMDHENMFWYRQDPGLGLRLIYFSYDVKMKEKGDIPEGYSVSREKKERFSLILESASTNQTSMYLCASSAQGYEQYFGPGTRLTVT.